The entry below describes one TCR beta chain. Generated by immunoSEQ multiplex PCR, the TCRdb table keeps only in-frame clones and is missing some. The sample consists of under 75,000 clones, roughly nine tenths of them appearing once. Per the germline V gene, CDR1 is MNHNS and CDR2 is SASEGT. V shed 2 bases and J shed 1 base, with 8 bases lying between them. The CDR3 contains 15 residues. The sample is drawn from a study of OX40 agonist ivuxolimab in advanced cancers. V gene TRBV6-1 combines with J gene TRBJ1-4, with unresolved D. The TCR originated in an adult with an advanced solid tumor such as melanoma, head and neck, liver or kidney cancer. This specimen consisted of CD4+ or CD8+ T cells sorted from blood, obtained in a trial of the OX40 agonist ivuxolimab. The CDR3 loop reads CASSEIRGTNEKLFF. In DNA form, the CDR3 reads TGTGCCAGCAGTGAAATCCGGGGAACTAATGAAAAACTGTTTTTT.